The 27 T cell receptor beta chains listed next were all sequenced from one sample in a study of regulatory T cells in long-lasting Graves disease. Time point: newly diagnosed GD, antithyroid drugs for less than 3 months. Construction of the TCR library relied on RNA isolated from PBMCs. Both iRepertoire HTBI primers and Arm-PCR of CDR3 regions were used to build the TCR beta libraries. MiXCR, applied by TCRdb to the multiplex PCR reads, yields one record per CDR3 protein. The profile shows more than 450,000 distinct CDR3 sequences, approximately 12% of them singletons. The data were also submitted as part of a second study, on T cells in Graves' hyperthyroidism and ophthalmopathy.

The sequenced sample was peripheral blood mononuclear cells (PBMCs), obtained at new diagnosis, from a patient treated with antithyroid drugs. These receptors all stem from a woman aged 25 to 39 with Graves disease.

In its sample, this clonotype was seen a few times. The J gene is TRBJ2-7, the V gene TRBV6-2 or TRBV6-3, with D possibly matching TRBD2 (5 bases). V lost 7 bases and J lost 1, with 17 bases in between. Germline loops: CDR1 MNHEY, CDR2 SVGEGT. The CDR3 consists of 15 residues. In DNA, the CDR3 is TGTGCCAGCAACGAGGGCGCCCCGAAATCCTACGAGCAGTACTTC. Encoded protein: CASNEGAPKSYEQYF.

The gene calls are TRBV7-3 and TRBJ2-2; no clear D. Germline CDR1 SGHTA, CDR2 FQGTGA. This CDR3 has 13 amino acids. With 3 bases removed from V and 5 bases from J, the gap between germline ends came to 7 bases. The CDR3 is CASSLAHTGELFF. The CDR3 DNA is TGTGCCAGCAGCTTGGCACATACCGGGGAGCTGTTTTTT.

This clonotype came up a few times. This chain links TRBV5-1 with TRBJ2-1, with 9 bases identical to TRBD2. Trimming cost V 0 bases and J 7 bases; bases outside gene matches: 5. Germline lookup yields CDR1 SGHRS and CDR2 YFSETQ. The CDR3 runs to 15 residues. This CDR3 reads CASSLGLADRNEQFF. Written as DNA, the CDR3 is TGCGCCAGCAGCTTGGGACTAGCGGACCGGAATGAGCAGTTCTTC.

The chain combines TRBV10-3 with TRBJ1-3; TRBD1 matches at 8 bases. The CDR3 is 14 residues long. CDR1 is ENHRY, CDR2 SYGVKD, per germline. V lost 10 bases to trimming and J lost 3 bases; unmatched junction nucleotides: 8. The CDR3 loop reads CATAGTGLGNTIYF. The CDR3 nucleotides are TGTGCCACCGCCGGGACAGGCCTTGGAAACACCATATATTTT.

The V call is TRBV10-3, the J call TRBJ2-1; D remains unclear. From germline, CDR1 is ENHRY and CDR2 SYGVKD. The length of the CDR3 is 15 residues. Trimming stripped 2 bases from V and 4 bases from J, with 12 bases between. CDR3 sequence (DNA): TGTGCCATCAGTGAGGATATGTCATTATACAATGAGCAGTTCTTC. Translating it yields CAISEDMSLYNEQFF.

To note about this clonotype: Since a far larger clone is one base different, this is likely a read error. J is TRBJ2-7 and V is TRBV28; D not resolved. In germline, CDR1 is MDHEN, CDR2 SYDVKM. This CDR3 spans 13 amino acids. With 7 bases removed from V and 7 bases from J, the gap between germline ends came to 17 bases. CDR3 sequence: CASIETTGNEQYF. In DNA form, the CDR3 reads TGTGCCAGCATCGAAACGACCGGCAATGAGCAGTACTTC.

At least ten counts were recorded for this clonotype. This chain joins TRBV12-3 or TRBV12-4 and TRBJ1-3; TRBD1 might be the D (5 bases). This CDR3 spans 16 amino acids. The ends were cut back, 5 bases at V and 4 bases at J, with 18 bases in the middle. CDR3 bases: TGTGCCAGCAGTCCCCGGGGACTCCCCGTCGGAAACACCATATATTTT. This translates into CASSPRGLPVGNTIYF.

This clonotype was counted at least ten times. The rearrangement uses TRBV10-2 and TRBJ2-7; TRBD1 matches 7 bases. Trimming took 5 bases from V and 0 from J; bases not matched to a gene: 7. This CDR3 is built from 15 residues. Germline V CDR1 and CDR2: WSHSY, SAAADI. The CDR3 loop is CASSHLTGSSYEQYF. The CDR3 region has the DNA TGCGCCAGCAGTCACCTGACAGGGAGCTCCTACGAGCAGTACTTC.

The J gene is TRBJ1-1, the V gene TRBV18, with 8 positions matching TRBD1. CDR3 length: 13 residues. Per the germline V gene, CDR1 is KGHSH and CDR2 is LQKENI. V lost 10 bases to trimming and J lost 5 bases; unmatched junction nucleotides: 9. The CDR3 is CATRQGRGTEAFF. The CDR3 DNA follows: TGTGCCACCCGACAGGGGAGAGGTACTGAAGCTTTCTTT.

A few counts support this clonotype. The chain recombines TRBV6-2 or TRBV6-3 with TRBJ1-6, with D tentatively TRBD1 (5 bases). The ends were cut back, 0 bases at V and 9 bases at J, with 21 bases in the middle. This CDR3 comprises 18 residues. Germline CDR1 and CDR2: MNHEY and SVGEGT. The CDR3 loop reads CASSYSGRALRDRSPLHF. DNA of the CDR3: TGTGCCAGCAGTTACTCTGGCAGGGCCCTTCGTGATCGTTCACCCCTCCACTTT.

This clonotype has at least ten counts. The chain uses TRBV28 and TRBJ1-1; D is ambiguous. CDR1 is MDHEN and CDR2 is SYDVKM in the germline V gene. CDR3 length: 14 residues. V dropped 3 bases and J dropped 2 bases, with 10 bases sitting between them. As DNA, the CDR3 is TGTGCCAGCAGTTTCGGGCCTCCCAACACTGAAGCTTTCTTT. As protein: CASSFGPPNTEAFF. The full variable domain, completed using reference TRBV28 and TRBJ1-1, is DVKVTQSSRYLVKRTGEKVFLECVQDMDHENMFWYRQDPGLGLRLIYFSYDVKMKEKGDIPEGYSVSREKKERFSLILESASTNQTSMYLCASSFGPPNTEAFFGQGTRLTVV.

This clonotype has just a few counts. The gene calls are TRBV20-1 and TRBJ2-1; TRBD2 agrees at 8 bases. This CDR3 spans 15 amino acids. With 6 bases clipped from V and 1 base from J, the junction kept 8 bases outside the gene matches. The germline V gene encodes CDR1 DFQATT and CDR2 SNEGSKA (reference sequence). CDR3 nucleotides: TGCAGTGCAAACCCGGGAGGGAATTCCTACAATGAGCAGTTCTTC. Its translation: CSANPGGNSYNEQFF.

Here the CDR3 reads CASSSGGGPAKNIQYF. CDR3 nucleotide sequence: TGTGCCAGCAGCTCCGGGGGGGGGCCAGCCAAAAACATTCAGTACTTC. The chain employs TRBV13 and TRBJ2-4, with 8 bases matching TRBD2. Trimming removed 4 bases from V and 0 bases from J; junction bases left unmatched: 5. This CDR3 contains 16 residues. CDR1 PRHDT and CDR2 FYEKMQ come from the germline V gene (reference sequence).

V usage is TRBV4-3 and J usage is TRBJ1-3; D is undetermined. The germline V gene encodes CDR1 LGHNA and CDR2 YSLEER. The CDR3 is 15 residues long. Between the trimmed V and J ends, which lost 0 bases and 0 bases, there was a span of 6 bases. The CDR3 bases are TGCGCCAGCAGCCAAGACACCTTCTCTGGAAACACCATATATTTT. Translation gives CASSQDTFSGNTIYF.

The chain has TRBV3-1 and TRBJ1-6, with D unresolved. Trimming removed 1 base from V and 7 bases from J, with 14 bases in between. The CDR3 is made up of 16 amino acids. From germline, CDR1 is LGHDT and CDR2 YNNKEL (reference sequence). The CDR3 DNA sequence: TGTGCCAGCAGCCAAGCCAGACTTACCGGGAATTCACCCCTCCACTTT. It yields the protein CASSQARLTGNSPLHF.

The chain combines TRBV13 with TRBJ1-1, with a weak D call TRBD1 (5 bases). The germline gives CDR1 PRHDT, CDR2 FYEKMQ (reference sequence). Between the trimmed V and J ends, which lost 7 bases and 0 bases, there was a span of 21 bases. The CDR3 runs 17 residues. This chain's CDR3 is CASIPTGEGTMNTEAFF. The CDR3, as DNA: TGTGCCAGCATCCCTACAGGAGAGGGGACCATGAACACTGAAGCTTTCTTT.

Many counts were recorded for this clonotype. This chain connects TRBV2 to TRBJ2-7, with a possible D match to TRBD2 (6 bases). The CDR3 is 14 amino acids. V lost 6 bases, J lost 3 bases, and 15 bases lay in between. Germline V gene data show CDR1 as SNHLY and CDR2 as FYNNEI. The CDR3 nucleotides read TGTGCCAGCAGGGCCGCGGGGACGGGCTACGAGCAGTACTTC. It specifies CASRAAGTGYEQYF.

Regarding this clonotype: A much larger clone lies a single base off, so this may be a read error. The chain links TRBV6-1 to TRBJ2-6, with D unclear. The CDR3 contains 14 residues. The V gene lost 6 bases and the J gene lost 0 bases, with 6 bases spanning the gap. Germline V gene sequence: CDR1 MNHNS, CDR2 SASEGT. In nucleotides, the CDR3 is TGTGCCAGCAGGATGGTCTCTGGGGCCAACGTCCTGACTTTC. Protein sequence: CASRMVSGANVLTF.

In this sample, this clonotype turned up a few times. In DNA form, the CDR3 reads TGCGCCAGCAGCTTAGGGGTAGCGGGAGTGCGTGAGCAGTACTTC. This codes for CASSLGVAGVREQYF. The chain couples TRBV5-1 to TRBJ2-7; 9 nucleotides match TRBD2. The V segment lost 2 bases and the J segment 7 bases; nucleotides outside the gene matches: 10. The CDR3 is made up of 15 amino acids. Germline CDR1 and CDR2: SGHRS and YFSETQ.

Concerning this clonotype: A much larger clone sits a single nucleotide away, making a read error possible. This likely comes from a read error, as the CDR3 has no conserved phenylalanine or tryptophan at its end. V is TRBV18 and J is TRBJ1-1; 9 bases map to TRBD1. V lost 6 bases to trimming and J lost 3 bases; unmatched junction nucleotides: 5. CDR1 is KGHSH, CDR2 LQKENI, per germline. CDR3 length equals 14 residues. The CDR3 is CASSPTGGDTEAFL. Here the CDR3 DNA reads TGTGCCAGCTCCCCCACAGGGGGCGACACTGAAGCTTTCCTT.

This clonotype was seen a few times. The chain recombines TRBV7-9 with TRBJ2-1; TRBD2 matches 15 bases. Germline values: CDR1 SEHNR, CDR2 FQNEAQ (reference sequence). The CDR3 consists of 20 residues. The V segment lost 5 bases and the J segment 1 base; nucleotides outside the gene matches: 12. CDR3 bases: TGTGCCAGCAGCCCTACTCCGGGGACTAGCGGGAGGTTATCCTACAATGAGCAGTTCTTC. Translation: CASSPTPGTSGRLSYNEQFF.

This chain connects TRBV11-2 to TRBJ2-6; D call uncertain. CDR1 is SGHAT, CDR2 FQNNGV, per germline. V shed 3 bases and J shed 1 base, with 7 bases lying between them. The CDR3 totals 15 residues. The CDR3 sequence: CASSLGRSGANVLTF. The CDR3 DNA is TGTGCCAGCAGCTTGGGCAGATCTGGGGCCAACGTCCTGACTTTC.

This clonotype has at least ten counts. This chain connects TRBV6-5 to TRBJ2-7, with 11 positions matching TRBD1. The V gene end was trimmed by 2 bases and the J gene end by 3 bases; junction bases not matched to a gene: 3. This CDR3 is built from 15 residues. Germline assignment: CDR1 MNHEY and CDR2 SVGAGI. CDR3 DNA sequence: TGTGCCAGCAGTTACCTCGGGACAGGGGGCTACGAGCAGTACTTC. It codes for CASSYLGTGGYEQYF.

Regarding this clonotype: At one end the junction does not follow the germline gene, possibly because of a read error. This chain links TRBV19 with TRBJ2-7; D gene uncertain. Germline CDR1 LNHDA, CDR2 SQIVND (reference sequence). This CDR3 spans 15 amino acids. The CDR3 reads CASSIGTDGAPLQLF. The CDR3 DNA sequence: TGTGCCAGTAGTATTGGTACTGATGGCGCGCCGCTTCAGCTCTTC.

This clonotype was counted a few times. With a much larger clone just one base away, this may be a read error. V is TRBV6-4 and J is TRBJ2-1; D not resolved. CDR3 size: 14 residues. V gave up 5 bases and J gave up 9 bases, with 17 bases separating them. Germline values: CDR1 MRHNA, CDR2 SNTAGT. The CDR3 nucleotides are TGTGCCAGCAGTTACGTGGGAAGAGTAGGTGAGCAGTTCTTC. Protein: CASSYVGRVGEQFF.

This clonotype has just a few counts. A much larger clone differs by one base, so this may be a read error. This chain joins TRBV7-8 and TRBJ2-5, with 15 bases identical to TRBD2. The CDR3 contains 18 residues. In germline, CDR1 is SGHVS, CDR2 FQNEAQ. In DNA, the CDR3 is TGTGCCAGCAGCTTAGGTGGACTAGCGGGGGGGGGCCAAGGGACCCAGTACTTC. Encoded protein: CASSLGGLAGGGQGTQYF.

The rearrangement links TRBV2 to TRBJ2-7, with D perhaps matching TRBD2 (6 bases). Trimming removed 8 bases from V and 6 bases from J, with 17 bases in between. This CDR3 has 13 amino acids. CDR1 is SNHLY and CDR2 is FYNNEI in the germline V gene. The CDR3 reads CASSPKSGLEQYF. DNA for the CDR3: TGTGCCAGCTCACCAAAGTCGGGACTCGAGCAGTACTTC.